This T cell receptor beta chain was identified in a study of cytomegalovirus exposure and HLA in healthy donors. Both 60 Vbeta primers and 13 Jbeta primers went into the PCR. Data came from immunoSEQ multiplex PCR; TCRdb stores just in-frame clones and leaves some out. The sample records under 200,000 clones, more than 65% being singletons. V dropped 3 bases and J dropped 10; count of bases not matched to a gene: 5. The CDR3 consists of 13 residues. The germline V gene has CDR1 MDHEN and CDR2 SYDVKM. This rearrangement joins TRBV28 to TRBJ2-3, with TRBD2 matching 9 bases. The sequence was obtained from a young woman in good health and CMV-seropositive. Sequencing was carried out using PBMCs. CDR3 coding DNA: TGTGCCAGCAGTTTGGATAGCGGGAGTGCGCAGTATTTT. Translation: CASSLDSGSAQYF.